These 8 T cell receptor beta chains were all obtained from the same sample, sequenced in a study of blood T cell repertoires in COVID-19. Clones were sequenced by immunoSEQ multiplex PCR, and TCRdb holds only the in-frame ones, with some missing. The table records about 120,000 clones, around 89% of them present only once. The source material was peripheral blood. These receptors were obtained from a human donor with acute or convalescent COVID-19. The donor label of this sample is uncertain.

The chain uses TRBV2 and TRBJ1-2; 8 nucleotides agree with TRBD1. J lost 4 bases, V lost 8 bases, and 3 bases had no gene match. The germline V gene encodes CDR1 SNHLY and CDR2 FYNNEI. This CDR3 is 12 amino acids long. The CDR3 is CASEDRGYGYTF. CDR3 bases: TGTGCCAGCGAAGACAGGGGCTATGGCTACACCTTC.

The rearrangement joins TRBV28 to TRBJ2-7; a weak D match, TRBD1 (5 bases). Per germline, CDR1 MDHEN and CDR2 SYDVKM. The ends were cut back, 4 bases at V and 1 base at J, with 14 bases in the middle. The CDR3 covers 15 residues. As DNA, the CDR3 is TGTGCCAGCAGTTCCCCCCAGACAGTATCCTACGAGCAGTACTTC. This sequence encodes CASSSPQTVSYEQYF.

V usage is TRBV4-2 and J usage is TRBJ1-2; D uncertain. The germline V and J ends were trimmed by 1 base and 2 bases, with 14 bases remaining between them. CDR1 is LGHNA and CDR2 is YNFKEQ in the germline V gene. The CDR3 runs to 16 residues. DNA of the CDR3: TGTGCCAGCAGCCAAGCCCACGACACAGAAAACTATGGCTACACCTTC. This sequence encodes CASSQAHDTENYGYTF.

The gene calls are TRBV7-9 and TRBJ1-2; D unclear. This CDR3 spans 14 amino acids. Trimming pared 2 bases from V and 5 bases from J, leaving 12 bases between. The V gene's germline CDR1 is SEHNR and CDR2 FQNEAQ (reference sequence). The CDR3: CASSLISGGYGYTF. The CDR3 DNA reads as TGTGCCAGCAGCTTAATCTCGGGTGGTTATGGCTACACCTTC.

The J gene is TRBJ1-3, the V gene TRBV6-5; TRBD1 aligns across 11 bases. The V segment lost 11 bases and the J segment 8 bases; nucleotides outside the gene matches: 2. The germline V gene encodes CDR1 MNHEY and CDR2 SVGAGI. The CDR3 runs 11 residues. The CDR3, as DNA: TGTGCCGGGGGACAGGGGGACACCATATATTTT. It specifies CAGGQGDTIYF.

The J gene is TRBJ1-2, the V gene TRBV3-1 (or the pseudogene TRBV3-2); no reliable D call. The CDR3 has 13 residues. The germline gives CDR1 LGHDT, CDR2 YNNKEL (reference sequence). Trimming cost V 0 bases and J 4 bases, with 6 bases left between them. The CDR3 protein is CASSQEYSYGYTF. The CDR3 DNA reads TGTGCCAGCAGCCAAGAGTACAGCTATGGCTACACCTTC.

The chain employs TRBV5-5 and TRBJ1-2, with 9 bases matching TRBD1. This CDR3 is built from 17 residues. The germline V gene encodes CDR1 SGHKS and CDR2 YYEKEE (reference sequence). With V trimmed by 2 bases and J by 7 bases, 15 bases remained unmatched. Here the CDR3 DNA reads TGTGCCAGCAGCTTCCAACCACTTACAGGGGGCAGTGCTGGCTACACCTTC. This encodes CASSFQPLTGGSAGYTF.

The chain carries TRBV19 and TRBJ1-5; D remains unclear. Germline assignment: CDR1 LNHDA and CDR2 SQIVND (reference sequence). Trimming removed 5 bases from V and 2 bases from J, with 13 bases in between. The CDR3 loop spans 15 amino acids. In DNA form, the CDR3 reads TGTGCCAGTAGTTTCCCCGGGTTGGGCAATCAGCCCCAGCATTTT. It translates to CASSFPGLGNQPQHF.